Below are 5 T cell receptor beta chains sequenced from a single sample in a study of blood T cell repertoires in COVID-19. Profiled with immunoSEQ multiplex PCR; TCRdb holds only in-frame clones, not every one. This sample has about 170,000 clones, with approximately 87% found just once. Input material: peripheral blood. The receptors here all came from a man aged 18 to 30 with active or convalescent COVID-19.

There are a few counts of this clone. The gene calls are TRBV7-2 and TRBJ1-5, with D hard to call. V gave up 5 bases and J gave up 2 bases, with 10 bases separating them. The CDR3 is 14 amino acids. Germline lookup yields CDR1 SGHTA and CDR2 FQGNSA. CDR3 in amino acids: CASSPTTGNQPQHF. Written as DNA, the CDR3 is TGTGCCAGCAGCCCAACCACGGGCAATCAGCCCCAGCATTTT.

The chain carries TRBV3-1 (or the pseudogene TRBV3-2) and TRBJ2-2; maybe TRBD1 (6 bases). This CDR3 is 18 amino acids long. Germline CDR1 is LGHDT and CDR2 is YNNKEL (reference sequence). The ends were cut back, 3 bases at V and 7 bases at J, with 24 bases in the middle. CDR3 DNA sequence: TGTGCCAGCAGCCACCCTACGGACAGCACCCCATATTTCGGGGAGCTGTTTTTT. As protein: CASSHPTDSTPYFGELFF.

CDR3 amino acids: CASSLQTSTGELFF. CDR3 coding DNA: TGTGCCAGCAGTTTGCAAACTAGCACCGGGGAGCTGTTTTTT. The chain is built from TRBV28 and TRBJ2-2, with a possible D match to TRBD2 (5 bases). Trimming removed 3 bases from V and 4 bases from J, with 9 bases in between. CDR3 length equals 14 residues. Germline-derived CDR1 and CDR2 are MDHEN and SYDVKM.

The V gene is TRBV6-4, the J gene TRBJ2-1; D ambiguous. The V gene's germline CDR1 is MRHNA and CDR2 SNTAGT. The CDR3 consists of 13 residues. Between the trimmed V and J ends, which lost 5 bases and 3 bases, there was a span of 8 bases. The CDR3 region is CASSQQLYNEQFF. The CDR3 DNA sequence: TGTGCCAGCAGTCAACAGCTCTACAATGAGCAGTTCTTC.

The CDR3 DNA reads as TGCGCCAGCAGCTTGGGTAGTAATGAGCAGTTCTTC. Amino acid sequence: CASSLGSNEQFF. The chain joins TRBV5-1 to TRBJ2-1; D ambiguous. V was trimmed by 0 bases and J by 7 bases, leaving 5 bases between them. Looked up from germline, CDR1 is SGHRS and CDR2 is YFSETQ. The CDR3 is 12 amino acids.